Below are 15 T cell receptor beta chains sequenced from a single sample in a study of T cell repertoires in cytomegalovirus infection. Via MiXCR, TCRdb re-called the reads, giving one row per CDR3 protein. Of some 450,000 distinct CDR3 sequences listed, 31% were seen once; the top ten hold roughly 13%. The source material was PBMCs. Source of these receptors: a human donor in good health (CMV status not recorded). Some clones in this sample may be carry-over from other donors' samples.

The chain is built from TRBV27 and TRBJ1-2; 9 nucleotides match TRBD1. V was pared by 0 bases and J by 6 bases, with 2 bases of the junction left unmatched. The CDR3 contains 14 residues. Germline V CDR1 and CDR2: MNHEY, SMNVEV (reference sequence). The CDR3 spells CASSLSGQGNGYTF. CDR3 nucleotide sequence: TGTGCCAGCAGTTTATCGGGACAGGGTAATGGCTACACCTTC.

The V gene is TRBV28, the J gene TRBJ1-1; the D is unclear. The germline CDR1 and CDR2 sequences are MDHEN and SYDVKM. V lost 4 bases and J lost 0, with 6 bases in between. This CDR3 comprises 13 residues. DNA of the CDR3: TGTGCCAGCAGTTCGTCGGTGAACACTGAAGCTTTCTTT. It translates to CASSSSVNTEAFF.

This sequence joins TRBV6-4 and TRBJ2-5, with D perhaps TRBD1 (5 bases). The CDR3 has 16 residues. Germline V gives CDR1 MRHNA, CDR2 SNTAGT. V dropped 6 bases and J dropped 5 bases, with 22 bases sitting between them. DNA of the CDR3: TGTGCCAGCAGGGACACCCCTCCAGCTTCCTTGGAGACCCAGTACTTC. It translates to CASRDTPPASLETQYF.

This clonotype was detected once. This rearrangement joins TRBV7-2 to TRBJ2-2; D call uncertain. V gave up 2 bases and J gave up 8 bases, with 3 bases separating them. Germline V gene data show CDR1 as SGHTA and CDR2 as FQGNSA. This CDR3 has 11 residues. Written as DNA, the CDR3 is TGTGCCAGCAGCTTAAGGGGGGAGCTGTTTTTT. Its protein product is CASSLRGELFF.

The gene calls are TRBV19 and TRBJ1-4; 9 bases fit TRBD1. Germline lookup yields CDR1 LNHDA and CDR2 SQIVND (reference sequence). J lost 3 bases, V lost 6 bases, and 8 bases had no gene match. This CDR3 has 16 amino acids. CDR3 amino acids: CASSRTGVVANEKLFF. CDR3 sequence (DNA): TGTGCCAGTAGCAGGACAGGGGTGGTCGCTAATGAAAAACTGTTTTTT.

V is TRBV3-1 and J is TRBJ2-7; 10 nucleotides agree with TRBD1. Losses at the gene ends were 5 bases for V and 2 bases for J; bases not matched to a gene: 6. The germline V gene encodes CDR1 LGHDT and CDR2 YNNKEL (reference sequence). The CDR3 runs 15 residues. The CDR3 DNA follows: TGTGCCAGCAGCGTATCCGGGACAGGGGCCTACGAGCAGTACTTC. It is translated as CASSVSGTGAYEQYF.

This rearrangement joins TRBV18 to TRBJ2-1, with D possibly being TRBD1 (6 bases). V was trimmed by 1 base and J by 0 bases, leaving 19 bases between them. Germline CDR1 reads KGHSH; CDR2 reads LQKENI. The CDR3 has 19 residues. Written as DNA, the CDR3 is TGTGCCAGCTCACCACTTATGAGAGGGGGTGGAATCTCCTACAATGAGCAGTTCTTC. This codes for CASSPLMRGGGISYNEQFF.

At least ten counts were recorded for this clonotype. The chain couples TRBV7-6 to TRBJ2-5; D remains ambiguous. The CDR3 is 11 residues long. V lost 4 bases and J 4 bases, leaving 4 bases between the germline ends. Germline V gives CDR1 SGHVS, CDR2 FNYEAQ. The CDR3 protein is CASSSGETQYF. CDR3 coding DNA: TGTGCCAGCAGCTCGGGAGAGACCCAGTACTTC.

This clonotype was observed a handful of times. The CDR3 coding sequence is TGTGCTAGTGGTTTGACAGGGGGCGATGAGCAGTTCTTC. Protein: CASGLTGGDEQFF. The chain has TRBV12-5 and TRBJ2-1; the match to TRBD1 covers 9 bases. J lost 8 bases, V lost 2 bases, and 1 base had no gene match. Per the germline V gene, CDR1 is LGHNT and CDR2 is FRNRAP. This CDR3 contains 13 residues.

This clonotype was counted only a few times. This chain joins TRBV6-1 and TRBJ2-5, with 9 nucleotides matching TRBD2. The CDR3 consists of 16 residues. Germline CDR1 is MNHNS and CDR2 is SASEGT. Trimming at V came to 5 bases and at J to 5 bases, leaving 12 bases not matched to a gene. The CDR3 DNA follows: TGTGCCAGCAGTTTTTCTAGCGGGGTCGGGCAGGAGACCCAGTACTTC. Its protein product is CASSFSSGVGQETQYF.

In regard to this clonotype: Compared with germline, one end of the junction differs, possibly owing to a read error. The DNA of the CDR3 is TGCGCCAGCAGCACGGGACAGGGGGCTCGGAATGGATACACCTTC. Its translation: CASSTGQGARNGYTF. V gene TRBV4-1 combines with J gene TRBJ1-2; 12 positions agree with TRBD1. In germline, CDR1 is MGHRA, CDR2 YSYEKL. The CDR3 sequence is 15 residues long.

The chain couples TRBV6-2 or TRBV6-3 to TRBJ2-7; 8 bases fit TRBD1. Trimming removed 2 bases from V and 4 bases from J; junction bases left unmatched: 4. Germline CDR1 MNHEY, CDR2 SVGEGT. This CDR3 contains 14 residues. The CDR3 DNA follows: TGTGCCAGCAGTTACCGGACAGGGAAATACGAGCAGTACTTC. Residues: CASSYRTGKYEQYF.

J is TRBJ2-3 and V is TRBV4-1; 8 nucleotides agree with TRBD2. In germline, CDR1 is MGHRA, CDR2 YSYEKL. J gave up 0 bases and V 0 bases, and 8 bases lay outside the gene matches. CDR3 size: 18 residues. CDR3 residues: CASSQDPLSGASTDTQYF. DNA for the CDR3: TGCGCCAGCAGCCAAGACCCCCTTAGCGGGGCGAGCACAGATACGCAGTATTTT.

This clonotype came up a few times. The J gene is TRBJ2-5, the V gene TRBV7-6; D possibly matches TRBD1 or TRBD2 (7 bases each). The length of the CDR3 is 17 residues. Germline lookup yields CDR1 SGHVS and CDR2 FNYEAQ. V was pared by 5 bases and J by 7 bases, with 26 bases between. Written as DNA, the CDR3 is TGTGCCAGCAGCCAGGGGGGCGCTTGGTTATCGGGGGGGACCCAGTACTTC. Its protein is CASSQGGAWLSGGTQYF.

The chain has TRBV20-1 and TRBJ2-5; TRBD2 matches at 9 bases. Germline trimming cut 5 bases from V and 6 bases from J; bases unmatched to any gene: 10. Germline-derived CDR1 and CDR2 are DFQATT and SNEGSKA (reference sequence). The CDR3 totals 14 residues. The CDR3 coding sequence is TGCAGTGCTCAGCGAAGCGGGGGGAGAAAGACCCAGTACTTC. This codes for CSAQRSGGRKTQYF.